These 2 T cell receptor beta chains were all obtained from the same sample, sequenced in a study of blood T cell repertoires in COVID-19. Sequencing was performed with immunoSEQ multiplex PCR; in TCRdb, only in-frame clones are kept and a portion is missing. The data contain approximately 80,000 clones, less than 95% of them singletons. Material for sequencing was peripheral blood. Source of these receptors: a woman aged 50 to 60 in a cohort sampled during active COVID-19.

The V and J genes are TRBV6-5 and TRBJ1-5; D is perhaps TRBD1 (6 bases). The germline V gene encodes CDR1 MNHEY and CDR2 SVGAGI. The V end was cut by 5 bases, the J end by 5 bases, with 13 bases between. The CDR3 is made up of 14 amino acids. Here the CDR3 reads CASSPGAGHQPQHF. CDR3 DNA: TGTGCCAGCAGTCCAGGGGCAGGACATCAGCCCCAGCATTTT.

This clone appeared a few times. The rearrangement links TRBV12-5 to TRBJ1-5; D may be TRBD1 (6 bases). V was shortened by 6 bases and J by 6 bases, with 9 bases between the two germline ends. The CDR3 has 12 amino acids. Germline-derived CDR1 and CDR2 are LGHNT and FRNRAP. The chain's CDR3 is CASGSGAQPQHF. CDR3 in DNA: TGTGCTAGTGGCTCAGGGGCTCAGCCCCAGCATTTT. The full variable domain, with the rest looked up from reference TRBV12-5 and TRBJ1-5, is DARVTQTPRHKVTEMGQEVTMRCQPILGHNTVFWYRQTMMQGLELLAYFRNRAPLDDSGMPKDRFSAEMPDATLATLKIQPSEPRDSAVYFCASGSGAQPQHFGDGTRLSIL.